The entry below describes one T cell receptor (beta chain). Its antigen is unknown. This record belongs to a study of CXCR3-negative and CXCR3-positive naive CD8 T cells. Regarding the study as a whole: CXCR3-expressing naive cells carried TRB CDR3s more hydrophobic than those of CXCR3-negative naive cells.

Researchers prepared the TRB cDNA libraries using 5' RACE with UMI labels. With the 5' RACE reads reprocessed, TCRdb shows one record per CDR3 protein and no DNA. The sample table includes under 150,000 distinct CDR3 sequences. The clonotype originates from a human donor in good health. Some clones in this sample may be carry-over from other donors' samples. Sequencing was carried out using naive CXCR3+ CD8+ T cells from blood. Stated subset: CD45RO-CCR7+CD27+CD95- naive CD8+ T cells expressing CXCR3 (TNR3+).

The CDR3 reads CASQADMNTEAFF. This chain joins TRBV25-1 and TRBJ1-1. The length of the CDR3 is 13 residues. Germline CDR1 and CDR2: MGHDK and SYGVNS.